These 4 T cell receptor beta chains originate from one sample sequenced in a study of cytomegalovirus exposure and HLA in healthy donors. The method was immunoSEQ multiplex PCR; TCRdb's version includes in-frame clones alone and lacks a portion of them. Found here are over 70,000 clones, 80% to 90% of them singletons; the top ten hold 3% to 4%. The material sequenced was PBMCs. The receptors shown here come from a woman aged 18-30 years in good health and CMV-seropositive.

The chain couples TRBV2 to TRBJ2-5, with 7 nucleotides matching TRBD2. Looked up from germline, CDR1 is SNHLY and CDR2 is FYNNEI. CDR3 length: 15 amino acids. V gave up 6 bases and J gave up 0 bases; unmatched junction bases: 7. DNA of the CDR3: TGTGCCAGCAGACCAAAACTAGCGAACCAAGAGACCCAGTACTTC. Its translation is CASRPKLANQETQYF.

This clone has just a few counts. The chain has TRBV25-1 and TRBJ1-6, with D tentatively TRBD1 (6 bases). The CDR3 has 13 amino acids. Germline values: CDR1 MGHDK, CDR2 SYGVNS. Trimming cost V 8 bases and J 6 bases, with 11 bases left between them. The CDR3 spells CASAGQPNSPLHF. CDR3 sequence (DNA): TGTGCCAGCGCAGGACAGCCTAATTCACCCCTCCACTTT.

Concerning this clone itself: This sample also contains other DNA sequences that code for the same CDR3. The V gene is TRBV11-2, the J gene TRBJ2-5, with 9 bases matching TRBD2. V trimming: 3 bases; J trimming: 1 base; junction bases outside the gene matches: 3. This CDR3 region has 15 residues. The germline V gene has CDR1 SGHAT and CDR2 FQNNGV. CDR3 amino acids: CASSFTSGRQETQYF. The CDR3 region has the DNA TGTGCCAGCAGCTTTACTAGCGGGCGCCAAGAGACCCAGTACTTC.

This clone was counted a single time. The chain has TRBV9 and TRBJ2-1; 10 bases are a match to TRBD2. V lost 1 base, J lost 6 bases, and 10 bases stayed unmatched. CDR3 length: 17 amino acids. Germline V gene data show CDR1 as SGDLS and CDR2 as YYNGEE. CDR3 DNA sequence: TGTGCCAGCAGCGTAAGGCCTAGCGGGGGCTACCCCAATGAGCAGTTCTTC. Protein: CASSVRPSGGYPNEQFF.